These 13 T cell receptor beta chains were sequenced from one sample in a study of blood T cell repertoires in COVID-19. The table came from immunoSEQ multiplex PCR; TCRdb's copy has only in-frame clones and leaves some out. The sample includes 300,000 to 400,000 clones, approximately 90% of them seen just once. Sequenced sample: PBMCs or T cells enriched from blood (not recorded which). The source is a young woman who had been exposed to COVID-19.

This sequence joins TRBV10-3 and TRBJ2-7, with TRBD2 as a possible D gene (5 bases). The CDR3 totals 17 residues. In germline, CDR1 is ENHRY, CDR2 SYGVKD. Deletions cut 3 bases from V and 6 bases from J, with 24 bases between. The CDR3 DNA reads TGTGCCATCAGTGACTCACGATCCCGGGGTTTATACGGCGAGCAGTACTTC. Its protein product is CAISDSRSRGLYGEQYF.

The chain joins TRBV20-1 to TRBJ1-5; D uncertain. This CDR3 spans 13 amino acids. V lost 3 bases and J 2 bases, leaving 8 bases between the germline ends. The germline gives CDR1 DFQATT, CDR2 SNEGSKA (reference sequence). CDR3 bases: TGCAGTGCTAGTGCGTCGGGCAATCAGCCCCAGCATTTT. This encodes CSASASGNQPQHF.

V and J are TRBV7-3 and TRBJ2-3, with TRBD2 matching 11 bases. The CDR3 spans 16 residues. The V gene end was trimmed by 5 bases and the J gene end by 5 bases; junction bases not matched to a gene: 9. In germline, CDR1 is SGHTA, CDR2 FQGTGA. The CDR3 region is CASSPNSGGAGDTQYF. The CDR3 DNA is TGTGCCAGCAGCCCAAATAGCGGGGGGGCAGGAGATACGCAGTATTTT.

The chain joins TRBV11-3 to TRBJ2-3; perhaps TRBD1 as D (5 bases). Germline values: CDR1 SGHNT, CDR2 YENEEA. V dropped 1 base and J dropped 3 bases, with 8 bases sitting between them. The length of the CDR3 is 14 residues. CDR3 nucleotide sequence: TGTGCCAGCAGCTTAGGGAGACAGACAGATACGCAGTATTTT. Translated: CASSLGRQTDTQYF.

CDR3 nucleotides: TGTGCCAGCAGCGTAGACAGGGGGGGCTATGGCTACACCTTC. This sequence encodes CASSVDRGGYGYTF. The rearrangement uses TRBV9 and TRBJ1-2; TRBD1 aligns across 8 bases. Germline CDR1 reads SGDLS; CDR2 reads YYNGEE. J gave up 4 bases and V 0 bases, and 2 bases lay outside the gene matches. The CDR3 totals 14 residues.

The chain carries TRBV5-6 and TRBJ2-7; 11 bases fit TRBD2. The CDR3 covers 16 residues. CDR1 and CDR2 (germline): SGHDT, YYEEEE. J gave up 1 base and V 1 base, and 4 bases lay outside the gene matches. CDR3 amino acids: CASSLFTSGGSYEQYF. The CDR3 nucleotides are TGTGCCAGCAGCTTGTTTACTAGCGGGGGATCCTACGAGCAGTACTTC.

This chain connects TRBV7-9 to TRBJ1-5; 8 bases agree with TRBD1. Trimming cost V 5 bases and J 7 bases; bases outside gene matches: 7. This CDR3 region has 14 residues. CDR1 is SEHNR, CDR2 FQNEAQ, per germline (reference sequence). CDR3 in amino acids: CASSPDRGHQPQHF. CDR3 in DNA: TGTGCCAGCAGCCCAGACAGGGGACACCAGCCCCAGCATTTT.

This clone was seen only once. V is TRBV2 and J is TRBJ2-5; 7 nucleotides align to TRBD1. The CDR3 has 13 residues. Losses at the gene ends were 7 bases for V and 5 bases for J; bases not matched to a gene: 7. Germline V gene data show CDR1 as SNHLY and CDR2 as FYNNEI. The CDR3 bases are TGTGCCAGCAACAGACAGGGCCGTGAGACCCAGTACTTC. Protein: CASNRQGRETQYF.

The rearrangement joins TRBV4-2 to TRBJ1-2, with 8 bases identical to TRBD1. From germline, CDR1 is LGHNA and CDR2 YNFKEQ. The V gene end was trimmed by 4 bases and the J gene end by 4 bases; junction bases not matched to a gene: 11. The CDR3 sequence is 16 residues long. The CDR3 DNA sequence: TGTGCCAGCAGCCCTCAACAGGACAGGGCACTCTATGGCTACACCTTC. This translates into CASSPQQDRALYGYTF.

The CDR3 protein is CASGLVLAGGNTGELFF. The CDR3 region has the DNA TGTGCTAGTGGTTTGGTACTAGCGGGGGGAAACACCGGGGAGCTGTTTTTT. The chain links TRBV12-5 to TRBJ2-2; 12 bases agree with TRBD2. CDR1 is LGHNT and CDR2 is FRNRAP in the germline V gene. The CDR3 is 17 residues long. Trimming cost V 0 bases and J 2 bases; bases outside gene matches: 1.

This chain uses TRBV4-3 with TRBJ2-1; 8 positions agree with TRBD2. V lost 0 bases to trimming and J lost 6 bases; unmatched junction nucleotides: 10. Germline V gives CDR1 LGHNA, CDR2 YSLEER. CDR3 length: 17 amino acids. CDR3 sequence: CASSQDRASGLGNEQFF. The CDR3 nucleotides are TGCGCCAGCAGCCAAGATCGGGCTAGCGGGCTAGGCAATGAGCAGTTCTTC.

The V call is TRBV11-2, the J call TRBJ2-7, with unresolved D. CDR1 SGHAT and CDR2 FQNNGV come from the germline V gene. This CDR3 is 14 amino acids long. V was cut by 0 bases and J by 1 base, with 7 bases left in between. The CDR3 nucleotides are TGTGCCAGCAGCTTAGAATCCGGGTCCTACGAGCAGTACTTC. Translated, it gives CASSLESGSYEQYF. The complete variable domain, with remaining parts taken from reference TRBV11-2 and TRBJ2-7, reads EAGVAQSPRYKIIEKRQSVAFWCNPISGHATLYWYQQILGQGPKLLIQFQNNGVVDDSQLPKDRFSAERLKGVDSTLKIQPAKLEDSAVYLCASSLESGSYEQYFGPGTRLTVT.

This chain links TRBV24-1 with TRBJ2-3; D may be TRBD2 (5 bases). Trimming stripped 2 bases from V and 5 bases from J, with 19 bases between. Germline CDR1 and CDR2: KGHDR and SFDVKD. This CDR3 has 17 amino acids. The CDR3 protein is CATSDWSAGLKGDTQYF. The CDR3 DNA follows: TGTGCCACCAGTGATTGGTCGGCAGGACTGAAGGGAGATACGCAGTATTTT.